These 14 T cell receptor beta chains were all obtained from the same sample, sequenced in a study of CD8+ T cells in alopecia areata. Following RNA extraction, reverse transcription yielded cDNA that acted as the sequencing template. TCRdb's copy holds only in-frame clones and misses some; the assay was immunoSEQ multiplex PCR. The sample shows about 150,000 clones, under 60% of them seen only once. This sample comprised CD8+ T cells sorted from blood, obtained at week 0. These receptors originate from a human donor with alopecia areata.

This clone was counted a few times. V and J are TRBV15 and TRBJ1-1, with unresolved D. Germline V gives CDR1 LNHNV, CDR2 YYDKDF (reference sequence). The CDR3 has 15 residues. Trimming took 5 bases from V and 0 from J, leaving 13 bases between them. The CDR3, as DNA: TGTGCCACCAGCCTCCAAGCGGAGTTGAACACTGAAGCTTTCTTT. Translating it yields CATSLQAELNTEAFF.

The CDR3 DNA sequence: TGTGCCAGCAGCTCCAGGGGGCCTAATGAAAAACTGTTTTTT. This encodes CASSSRGPNEKLFF. The chain has TRBV13 and TRBJ1-4; 8 bases agree with TRBD1. CDR3 length: 14 residues. V gave up 4 bases and J gave up 3 bases; unmatched junction bases: 1. Germline CDR1 is PRHDT and CDR2 is FYEKMQ (reference sequence).

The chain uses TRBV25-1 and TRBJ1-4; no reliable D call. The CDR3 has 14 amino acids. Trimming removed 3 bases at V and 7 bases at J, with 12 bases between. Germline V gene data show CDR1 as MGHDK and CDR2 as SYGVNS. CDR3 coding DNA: TGTGCCAGCAGTGATCGTGTTGATGTTGAAAAACTGTTTTTT. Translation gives CASSDRVDVEKLFF.

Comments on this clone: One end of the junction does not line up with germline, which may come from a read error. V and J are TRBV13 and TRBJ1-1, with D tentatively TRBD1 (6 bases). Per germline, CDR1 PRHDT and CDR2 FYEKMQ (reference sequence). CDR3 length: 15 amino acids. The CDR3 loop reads CASSLARGANPEAFF. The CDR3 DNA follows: TGTGCCAGCAGCCTAGCGCGGGGGGCGAACCCTGAAGCTTTCTTT. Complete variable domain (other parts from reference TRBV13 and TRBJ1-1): AAGVIQSPRHLIKEKRETATLKCYPIPRHDTVYWYQQGPGQDPQFLISFYEKMQSDKGSIPDRFSAQQFSDYHSELNMSSLELGDSALYFCASSLARGANPEAFFGQGTRLTVV.

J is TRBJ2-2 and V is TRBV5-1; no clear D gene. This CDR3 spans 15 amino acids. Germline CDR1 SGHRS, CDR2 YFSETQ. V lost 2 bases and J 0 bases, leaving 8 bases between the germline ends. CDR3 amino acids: CASSFLRTNTGELFF. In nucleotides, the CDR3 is TGCGCCAGCAGCTTTTTACGGACGAACACCGGGGAGCTGTTTTTT.

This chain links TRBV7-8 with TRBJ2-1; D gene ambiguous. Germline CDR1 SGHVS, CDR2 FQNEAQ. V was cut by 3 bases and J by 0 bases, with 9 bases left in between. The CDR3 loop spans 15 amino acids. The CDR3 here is CASSLWRSSYNEQFF. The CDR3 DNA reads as TGTGCCAGCAGCTTGTGGCGTAGCTCCTACAATGAGCAGTTCTTC.

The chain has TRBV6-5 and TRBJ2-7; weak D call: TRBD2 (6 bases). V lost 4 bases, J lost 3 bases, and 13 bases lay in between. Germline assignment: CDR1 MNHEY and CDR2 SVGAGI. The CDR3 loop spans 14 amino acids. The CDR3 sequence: CASSWGSGDYEQYF. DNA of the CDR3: TGTGCCAGCAGTTGGGGGTCGGGGGACTACGAGCAGTACTTC.

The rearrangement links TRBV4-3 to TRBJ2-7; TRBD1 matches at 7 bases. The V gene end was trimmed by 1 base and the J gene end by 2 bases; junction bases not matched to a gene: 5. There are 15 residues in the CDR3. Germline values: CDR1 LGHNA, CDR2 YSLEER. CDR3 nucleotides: TGCGCCAGCAGCCAAGGCCGACAGGGTACCTACGAGCAGTACTTC. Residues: CASSQGRQGTYEQYF.

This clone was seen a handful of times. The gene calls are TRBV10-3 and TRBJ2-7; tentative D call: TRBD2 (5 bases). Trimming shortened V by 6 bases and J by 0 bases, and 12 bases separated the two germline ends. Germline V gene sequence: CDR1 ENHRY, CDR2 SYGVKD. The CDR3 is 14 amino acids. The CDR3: CAIRTGISSYEQYF. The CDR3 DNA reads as TGTGCCATCAGGACGGGAATAAGCTCCTACGAGCAGTACTTC.

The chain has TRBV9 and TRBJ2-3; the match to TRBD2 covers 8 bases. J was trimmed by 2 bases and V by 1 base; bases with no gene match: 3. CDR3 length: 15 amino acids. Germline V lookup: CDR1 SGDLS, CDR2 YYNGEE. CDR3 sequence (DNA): TGTGCCAGCAGCGTAAACGGACTAGCCACAGATACGCAGTATTTT. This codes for CASSVNGLATDTQYF. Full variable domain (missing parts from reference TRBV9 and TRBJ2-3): DSGVTQTPKHLITATGQRVTLRCSPRSGDLSVYWYQQSLDQGLQFLIQYYNGEERAKGNILERFSAQQFPDLHSELNLSSLELGDSALYFCASSVNGLATDTQYFGPGTRLTVL.

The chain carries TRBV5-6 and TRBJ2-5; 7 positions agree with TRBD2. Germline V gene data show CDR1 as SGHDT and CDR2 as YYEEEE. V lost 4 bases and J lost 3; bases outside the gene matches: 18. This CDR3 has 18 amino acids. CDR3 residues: CASSPRWERGSREETQYF. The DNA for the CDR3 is TGTGCCAGCAGCCCCAGATGGGAGCGGGGAAGTCGGGAAGAGACCCAGTACTTC.

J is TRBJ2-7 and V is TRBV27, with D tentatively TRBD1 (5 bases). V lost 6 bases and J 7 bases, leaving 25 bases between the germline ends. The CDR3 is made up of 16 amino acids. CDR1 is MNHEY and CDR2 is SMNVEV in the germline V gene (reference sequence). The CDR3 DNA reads TGTGCCAGCAGCCCCTATAACACCGGTCAGGGTGAGGAGCAGTACTTC. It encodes CASSPYNTGQGEEQYF.

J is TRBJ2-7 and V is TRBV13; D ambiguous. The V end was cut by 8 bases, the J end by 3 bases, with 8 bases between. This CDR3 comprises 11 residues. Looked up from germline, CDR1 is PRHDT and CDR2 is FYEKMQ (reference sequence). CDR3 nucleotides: TGTGCCAGCGGGCAGAACTACGAGCAGTACTTC. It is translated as CASGQNYEQYF. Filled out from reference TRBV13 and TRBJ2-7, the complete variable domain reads AAGVIQSPRHLIKEKRETATLKCYPIPRHDTVYWYQQGPGQDPQFLISFYEKMQSDKGSIPDRFSAQQFSDYHSELNMSSLELGDSALYFCASGQNYEQYFGPGTRLTVT.

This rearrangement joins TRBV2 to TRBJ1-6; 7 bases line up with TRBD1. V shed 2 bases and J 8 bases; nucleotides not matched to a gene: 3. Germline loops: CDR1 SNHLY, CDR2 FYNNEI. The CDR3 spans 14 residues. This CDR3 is CASSEWDSYSPLHF. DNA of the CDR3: TGTGCCAGCAGTGAATGGGACAGCTATTCACCCCTCCACTTT. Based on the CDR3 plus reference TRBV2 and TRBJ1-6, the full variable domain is EPEVTQTPSHQVTQMGQEVILRCVPISNHLYFYWYRQILGQKVEFLVSFYNNEISEKSEIFDDQFSVERPDGSNFTLKIRSTKLEDSAMYFCASSEWDSYSPLHFGNGTRLTVT.